Following are 27 T cell receptor beta chains from one sample sequenced in a study of T cells in Graves' hyperthyroidism and ophthalmopathy. Researchers took RNA transcripts and amplified the TCR beta CDR3 regions from them. The HTBI primer set was used in a first-round RT-PCR of the TCR CDR3. One entry per CDR3 protein, called by TCRdb with MiXCR from the multiplex PCR reads. In the table there are under 350,000 distinct CDR3 sequences, 15% to 20% of which are singletons. The sequenced sample was blood. The receptors come from a woman aged 55-69 years with Graves' ophthalmopathy.

This clonotype was recorded at least ten times. The chain has TRBV20-1 and TRBJ2-5; D remains unclear. Germline loops: CDR1 DFQATT, CDR2 SNEGSKA (reference sequence). V was clipped by 0 bases and J by 7 bases, with 12 bases between them. This CDR3 has 13 residues. CDR3 in amino acids: CSARDLSPGTQYF. The CDR3 DNA follows: TGCAGTGCTAGAGATCTAAGCCCCGGGACCCAGTACTTC.

This clonotype was seen at least ten times. The rearrangement uses TRBV28 and TRBJ1-5; a weak D match, TRBD1 (6 bases). The germline V gene encodes CDR1 MDHEN and CDR2 SYDVKM. The length of the CDR3 is 13 residues. V was shortened by 1 base and J by 6 bases, with 7 bases between the two germline ends. The chain's CDR3 is CASSLFRGQPQHF. The CDR3 DNA reads as TGTGCCAGCAGTTTATTCAGGGGTCAGCCCCAGCATTTT.

This chain uses TRBV7-9 with TRBJ1-4; D might be TRBD1 (6 bases). The CDR3 sequence is 14 residues long. V was pared by 3 bases and J by 8 bases, with 13 bases between. The germline CDR1 and CDR2 sequences are SEHNR and FQNEAQ (reference sequence). CDR3 region: CASSFPRGGEKLFF. CDR3 coding DNA: TGTGCCAGCAGCTTTCCCAGGGGAGGAGAAAAACTGTTTTTT.

This clonotype has a handful of counts. The chain recombines TRBV19 with TRBJ2-7; D is possibly TRBD1 (6 bases). Trimming pared 3 bases from V and 4 bases from J, leaving 16 bases between. The germline V gene has CDR1 LNHDA and CDR2 SQIVND (reference sequence). There are 15 residues in the CDR3. CDR3 loop: CASSMEGNRAYEQYF. For the CDR3, the DNA is TGTGCCAGTAGTATGGAAGGTAACAGGGCTTACGAGCAGTACTTC. Combining the CDR3 with reference TRBV19 and TRBJ2-7 gives the whole variable domain DGGITQSPKYLFRKEGQNVTLSCEQNLNHDAMYWYRQDPGQGLRLIYYSQIVNDFQKGDIAEGYSVSREKKESFPLTVTSAQKNPTAFYLCASSMEGNRAYEQYFGPGTRLTVT.

In this sample, this clonotype turned up many times. The CDR3 coding sequence is TGCAGTGCTAGAGATCCGGGGGACAGGGGCCCAGAGACCCAGTACTTC. This codes for CSARDPGDRGPETQYF. The rearrangement uses TRBV20-1 and TRBJ2-5, with 10 bases identical to TRBD1. This CDR3 region has 16 residues. Losses at the gene ends were 0 bases for V and 4 bases for J; bases not matched to a gene: 8. Germline V gene data show CDR1 as DFQATT and CDR2 as SNEGSKA (reference sequence).

This clonotype was seen ten or more times. The chain has TRBV2 and TRBJ2-7; perhaps TRBD2 as D (5 bases). Between the trimmed V and J ends, which lost 7 bases and 2 bases, there was a span of 12 bases. The CDR3 is 13 amino acids. Germline V gene sequence: CDR1 SNHLY, CDR2 FYNNEI. CDR3: CASNRRGTYEQYF. DNA for the CDR3: TGTGCCAGCAATCGGAGAGGGACCTACGAGCAGTACTTC.

This clonotype has just a few counts. This rearrangement joins TRBV20-1 to TRBJ2-2, with D possibly being TRBD1 (5 bases). Trimming pared 3 bases from V and 5 bases from J, leaving 13 bases between. CDR3 length: 14 amino acids. Looked up from germline, CDR1 is DFQATT and CDR2 is SNEGSKA (reference sequence). Here the CDR3 DNA reads TGCAGTGCTAGGGACCCTTCAGGGACCGGGGAGCTGTTTTTT. As protein: CSARDPSGTGELFF.

This clonotype was found many times. This CDR3 is CASSLSLDRSAYEQYF. The CDR3 DNA reads TGTGCCAGCAGCTTAAGTTTGGACAGGTCAGCCTACGAGCAGTACTTC. The chain combines TRBV11-2 with TRBJ2-7; 7 bases fit TRBD1. CDR3 length: 16 amino acids. V shed 2 bases and J 2 bases; nucleotides not matched to a gene: 9. The germline CDR1 and CDR2 sequences are SGHAT and FQNNGV.

This clonotype occurred many times. The chain uses TRBV2 and TRBJ2-2; 7 bases match TRBD1. CDR3 length: 15 residues. Germline V gene sequence: CDR1 SNHLY, CDR2 FYNNEI. V lost 2 bases, J lost 6 bases, and 6 bases stayed unmatched. The CDR3 here is CASSERGQWAGELFF. For the CDR3, the DNA is TGTGCCAGCAGTGAAAGGGGGCAATGGGCCGGGGAGCTGTTTTTT.

The V gene is TRBV4-2, the J gene TRBJ2-3; TRBD1 or TRBD2 may be the D gene (5 bases each). V lost 2 bases and J lost 0, with 6 bases in between. The CDR3 consists of 14 residues. Germline CDR1 LGHNA, CDR2 YNFKEQ. The CDR3 here is CASSQRDSTDTQYF. The CDR3 DNA follows: TGTGCCAGCAGCCAACGGGACAGCACAGATACGCAGTATTTT.

The rearrangement links TRBV10-3 to TRBJ2-2, with 8 positions matching TRBD2. The CDR3 has 15 amino acids. The V segment lost 9 bases and the J segment 2 bases; nucleotides outside the gene matches: 8. From germline, CDR1 is ENHRY and CDR2 SYGVKD. The CDR3 is CAISARGVNTGELFF. The CDR3 nucleotides read TGTGCCATAAGCGCGCGGGGGGTAAACACCGGGGAGCTGTTTTTT.

This clonotype was recorded many times. The genes are TRBV18 and TRBJ2-4, with TRBD2 matching 10 bases. Losses at the gene ends were 3 bases for V and 7 bases for J; bases not matched to a gene: 6. This CDR3 is built from 15 residues. Germline CDR1 and CDR2: KGHSH and LQKENI. The CDR3 bases are TGTGCCAGCTCACCGAGCGGGGGGGCTATCAACATTCAGTACTTC. Protein sequence: CASSPSGGAINIQYF.

With respect to this clonotype: A single base separates this from a much larger clone, so it may be a read error. The chain is built from TRBV7-9 and TRBJ2-4; TRBD2 is a possible D gene (5 bases). This CDR3 region has 16 residues. The germline CDR1 and CDR2 sequences are SEHNR and FQNEAQ (reference sequence). V was pared by 4 bases and J by 0 bases, with 13 bases between. CDR3 DNA: TGTGCCAGCAGCTCCGAGAGGGCTCGAGCCAAAAACATTCAGTACTTC. Protein product: CASSSERARAKNIQYF.

This clonotype was observed many times. The chain recombines TRBV9 with TRBJ2-1; perhaps TRBD1 as D (5 bases). V was pared by 1 base and J by 2 bases, with 13 bases between. Germline CDR1 reads SGDLS; CDR2 reads YYNGEE. The CDR3 contains 16 residues. The CDR3 nucleotides read TGTGCCAGCAGCGTACTGGGGCGGTACGCCTACAATGAGCAGTTCTTC. It is translated as CASSVLGRYAYNEQFF. The complete variable domain, with remaining parts taken from reference TRBV9 and TRBJ2-1, reads DSGVTQTPKHLITATGQRVTLRCSPRSGDLSVYWYQQSLDQGLQFLIQYYNGEERAKGNILERFSAQQFPDLHSELNLSSLELGDSALYFCASSVLGRYAYNEQFFGPGTRLTVL.

The genes are TRBV27 and TRBJ2-1; a possible D gene is TRBD1 (6 bases). Per the germline V gene, CDR1 is MNHEY and CDR2 is SMNVEV (reference sequence). Trimming removed 6 bases from V and 0 bases from J, with 12 bases in between. CDR3 size: 15 residues. CDR3 in DNA: TGTGCCAGCAGACGACAGGCTTCCTCCTACAATGAGCAGTTCTTC. It is translated as CASRRQASSYNEQFF.

This sequence joins TRBV28 and TRBJ1-5, with TRBD1 identical over 7 bases. The junction had 6 bases not matched to a gene; V was cut back by 6 bases and J by 1 base. This CDR3 comprises 15 residues. The germline V gene encodes CDR1 MDHEN and CDR2 SYDVKM. The DNA for the CDR3 is TGTGCCAGCAGGCGAACAGGGGTAAGCAATCAGCCCCAGCATTTT. Its protein is CASRRTGVSNQPQHF. Drawing the rest from reference TRBV28 and TRBJ1-5, the complete variable domain is DVKVTQSSRYLVKRTGEKVFLECVQDMDHENMFWYRQDPGLGLRLIYFSYDVKMKEKGDIPEGYSVSREKKERFSLILESASTNQTSMYLCASRRTGVSNQPQHFGDGTRLSIL.

In this sample, this clonotype turned up many times. J is TRBJ1-2 and V is TRBV27; TRBD1 aligns across 7 bases. The J segment lost 7 bases and the V segment lost 2 bases, leaving 10 bases of the junction unmatched. Per the germline V gene, CDR1 is MNHEY and CDR2 is SMNVEV (reference sequence). The CDR3 has 15 residues. Here the CDR3 reads CASSLTEQGYSGYTF. CDR3 nucleotide sequence: TGTGCCAGCAGTTTAACAGAACAGGGGTATAGTGGCTACACCTTC.

This clonotype was picked up a small number of times. V is TRBV7-9 and J is TRBJ2-3; D unclear. The CDR3 length is 12 residues. Trimming shortened V by 5 bases and J by 2 bases, and 5 bases separated the two germline ends. Germline V gene data show CDR1 as SEHNR and CDR2 as FQNEAQ (reference sequence). CDR3 DNA: TGTGCCAGCAGCCGGATCACAGATACGCAGTATTTT. Translated, it gives CASSRITDTQYF.

This clonotype showed up many times. This sequence joins TRBV29-1 and TRBJ2-7; the D is unclear. Germline values: CDR1 SQVTM, CDR2 ANQGSEA. The CDR3 has 13 residues. V shed 6 bases and J shed 3 bases, with 15 bases lying between them. CDR3 DNA: TGCAGCGTGGTCCTGGCCAGCTTCTACGAGCAGTACTTC. Its translation: CSVVLASFYEQYF.

There are many counts of this clonotype. The rearrangement joins TRBV10-3 to TRBJ2-5; D perhaps matches TRBD2 (6 bases). CDR3 length: 15 residues. V shed 6 bases and J shed 2 bases, with 16 bases lying between them. Germline CDR1 reads ENHRY; CDR2 reads SYGVKD. The CDR3 region is CAIRDLNGGQETQYF. The CDR3, as DNA: TGTGCCATCAGGGACCTTAACGGGGGACAAGAGACCCAGTACTTC.

There are a few counts of this clonotype. Possible read error: a much larger clone is one base away. The chain combines TRBV7-2 with TRBJ1-5; D gene ambiguous. This CDR3 contains 13 residues. V was cut by 2 bases and J by 4 bases, with 6 bases left in between. Germline V gene lookup returns CDR1 SGHTA and CDR2 FQGNSA. Here the CDR3 DNA reads TGTGCCAGCAGCTTATTAAGGAATCAGCCCCAGCATTTT. This encodes CASSLLRNQPQHF.

This chain uses TRBV4-2 with TRBJ1-3; D unclear. V shed 6 bases and J shed 4 bases, with 16 bases lying between them. The CDR3 loop spans 15 amino acids. The germline V gene encodes CDR1 LGHNA and CDR2 YNFKEQ. The CDR3 DNA is TGTGCCAGCAGTCGAGCGGCCTTCGGAGGAAACACCATATATTTT. Translation gives CASSRAAFGGNTIYF.

This chain joins TRBV12-3 or TRBV12-4 and TRBJ2-2; D is possibly TRBD2 (5 bases). CDR3 size: 14 residues. Trimming pared 4 bases from V and 5 bases from J, leaving 11 bases between. In DNA form, the CDR3 reads TGTGCCAGCAGTTCCGGGGTTGGAACCGGGGAGCTGTTTTTT. This sequence encodes CASSSGVGTGELFF.

This clonotype was counted many times. The chain joins TRBV6-1 to TRBJ2-7; tentatively, D is TRBD1 (5 bases). Germline-derived CDR1 and CDR2 are MNHNS and SASEGT. The CDR3 is made up of 17 amino acids. Trimming took off 6 bases at V and 3 bases at J, with 24 bases between the two ends. The CDR3 DNA sequence: TGTGCCAGCAGCGAACCTCGACAGTCTACTAACCTCTACGAGCAGTACTTC. It translates to CASSEPRQSTNLYEQYF.

V gene TRBV6-2 or TRBV6-3 combines with J gene TRBJ2-5, with TRBD1 matching 9 bases. Germline CDR1 MNHEY, CDR2 SVGEGT. The CDR3 consists of 15 residues. Germline trimming cut 3 bases from V and 5 bases from J; bases unmatched to any gene: 7. The CDR3 sequence: CASSYPGTGRETQYF. The CDR3 DNA follows: TGTGCCAGCAGTTATCCCGGGACAGGGAGGGAGACCCAGTACTTC.

This clonotype occurred many times. The chain employs TRBV7-9 and TRBJ2-7; 11 bases line up with TRBD2. This CDR3 region has 15 residues. Germline V gene lookup returns CDR1 SEHNR and CDR2 FQNEAQ (reference sequence). V dropped 2 bases and J dropped 3; count of bases not matched to a gene: 3. The DNA for the CDR3 is TGTGCCAGCAGCTTATCTGGGACTAGCGGCTACGAGCAGTACTTC. It is translated as CASSLSGTSGYEQYF.

This clonotype showed up many times. V gene TRBV6-1 combines with J gene TRBJ1-2; a weak D match, TRBD1 (5 bases). V lost 6 bases, J lost 2 bases, and 13 bases lay in between. CDR3 length: 14 amino acids. Germline V lookup: CDR1 MNHNS, CDR2 SASEGT. The CDR3 region is CASREGFKNYGYTF. Here the CDR3 DNA reads TGTGCCAGCAGGGAGGGGTTTAAGAACTATGGCTACACCTTC.